This TCR beta chain derives from a study of long-term antiretroviral therapy in people with HIV. Study-wide results and caveats: Repertoire dominance by clones expanded before ART was seen at all time points.

The V gene lost 5 bases and the J gene lost 3 bases, with 21 bases spanning the gap. Germline CDR1 is SGHTA and CDR2 is FQGNSA. The CDR3 is 17 amino acids. Notes on this clone: The target antigen is unknown.

At least two post-ART and at least one pre-ART PBMC sample were available for each donor. Before DNA extraction, roughly 1-11 million cryopreserved PBMC were held in the samples. Survey-level immunoSEQ v3.0 assays were run. Each sample had sequencing targeting about 35,000-50,000 T-cell genomes. Sequencing used immunoSEQ multiplex PCR; TCRdb keeps in-frame clones, though not all of them. This table holds under 30,000 clones, roughly 79% found once. The TCR comes from a woman aged 18-35 years with HIV. The chain carries TRBV7-2 and TRBJ2-3, with no clear D. The sequenced sample was unsorted PBMCs, obtained at the start of antiretroviral therapy, before treatment. The CDR3: CASSLKVGAVPTDTQYF. CDR3 DNA sequence: TGTGCCAGCAGCCTGAAGGTAGGCGCAGTACCGACAGATACGCAGTATTTT. The whole variable domain, remainder taken from reference TRBV7-2 and TRBJ2-3, is GAGVSQSPSNKVTEKGKDVELRCDPISGHTALYWYRQSLGQGLEFLIYFQGNSAPDKSGLPSDRFSAERTGGSVSTLTIQRTQQEDSAVYLCASSLKVGAVPTDTQYFGPGTRLTVL.